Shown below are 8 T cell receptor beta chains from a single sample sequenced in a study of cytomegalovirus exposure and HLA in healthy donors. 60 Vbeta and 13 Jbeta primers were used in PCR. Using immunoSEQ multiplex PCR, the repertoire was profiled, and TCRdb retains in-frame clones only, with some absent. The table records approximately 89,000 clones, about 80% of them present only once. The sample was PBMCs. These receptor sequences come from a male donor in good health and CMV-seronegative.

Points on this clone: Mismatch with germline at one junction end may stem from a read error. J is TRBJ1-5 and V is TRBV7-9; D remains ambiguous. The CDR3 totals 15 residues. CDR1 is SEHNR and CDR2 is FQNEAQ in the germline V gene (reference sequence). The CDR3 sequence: CSSSLAEEVGQPQHF. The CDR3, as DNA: TGTTCCAGCAGCTTAGCCGAAGAGGTCGGCCAGCCCCAGCATTTT.

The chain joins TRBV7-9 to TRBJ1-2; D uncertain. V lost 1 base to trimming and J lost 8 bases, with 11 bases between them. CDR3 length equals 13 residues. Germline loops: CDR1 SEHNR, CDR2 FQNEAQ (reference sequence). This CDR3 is CASSLGVERGYTF. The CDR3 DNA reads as TGTGCCAGCAGCTTAGGGGTAGAGAGGGGCTACACCTTC.

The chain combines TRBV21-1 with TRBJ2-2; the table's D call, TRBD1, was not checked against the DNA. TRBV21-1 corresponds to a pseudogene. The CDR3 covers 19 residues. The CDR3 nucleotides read TGTGCCAGCAGCAAACGTAAACGACCGGGACAGGGGGTGTCCGGGGAGCTGTTTTTT. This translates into CASSKRKRPGQGVSGELFF.

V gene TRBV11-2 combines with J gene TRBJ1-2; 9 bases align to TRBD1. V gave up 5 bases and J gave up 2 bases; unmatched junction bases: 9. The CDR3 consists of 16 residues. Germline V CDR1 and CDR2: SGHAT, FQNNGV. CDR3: CASSADPGQGNYGYTF. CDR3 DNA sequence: TGTGCCAGCAGCGCCGACCCGGGACAGGGAAACTATGGCTACACCTTC.

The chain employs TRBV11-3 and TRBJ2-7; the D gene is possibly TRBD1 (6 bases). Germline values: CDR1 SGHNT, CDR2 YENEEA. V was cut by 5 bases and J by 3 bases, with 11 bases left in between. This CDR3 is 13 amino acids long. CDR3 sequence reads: CASSLDSNYEQYF. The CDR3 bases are TGTGCCAGCAGCCTGGACAGTAACTACGAGCAGTACTTC.

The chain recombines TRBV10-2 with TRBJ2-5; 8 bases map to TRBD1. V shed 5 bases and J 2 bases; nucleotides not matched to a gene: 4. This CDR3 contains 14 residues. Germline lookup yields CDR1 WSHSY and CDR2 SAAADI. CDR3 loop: CASSPQGVQETQYF. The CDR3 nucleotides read TGCGCCAGCAGTCCACAGGGGGTTCAAGAGACCCAGTACTTC.

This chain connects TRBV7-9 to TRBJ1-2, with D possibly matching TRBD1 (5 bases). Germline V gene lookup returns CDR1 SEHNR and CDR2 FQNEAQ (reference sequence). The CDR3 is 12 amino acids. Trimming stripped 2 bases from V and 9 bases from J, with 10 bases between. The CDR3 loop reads CASSLRGLRYTF. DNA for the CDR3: TGTGCCAGCAGCTTAAGGGGACTCCGCTACACCTTC.

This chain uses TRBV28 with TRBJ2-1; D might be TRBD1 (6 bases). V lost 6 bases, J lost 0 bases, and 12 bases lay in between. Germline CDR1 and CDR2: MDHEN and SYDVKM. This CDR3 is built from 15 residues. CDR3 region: CASSRGGGSYNEQFF. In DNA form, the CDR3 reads TGTGCCAGCAGCAGGGGTGGGGGCTCCTACAATGAGCAGTTCTTC.